A single sample is the source of the 21 T cell receptor beta chains below, sequenced in a study of beta chain features in type 1 diabetes. The study's findings and limits: People with Type 1 diabetes carried modestly yet significantly shorter TCRB CDR3s in all four CD4+ subsets.

Expressed TCRB transcripts were sequenced because the entire RNA isolate underwent reverse transcription. Clones were read by immunoSEQ multiplex PCR, and TCRdb kept only the in-frame ones, dropping some. The sample consists of 160,000 or so clones, roughly 9% of them appearing once. Antigen specificity for these receptors is unknown. Sequenced: central memory CD4+ T cells from blood. All receptors derive from a woman aged 25 to 45 with type 1 diabetes.

This clone has just a few counts. The chain couples TRBV5-4 to TRBJ2-3; 11 bases map to TRBD2. The CDR3 has 16 residues. The V gene end was trimmed by 5 bases and the J gene end by 2 bases; junction bases not matched to a gene: 7. Germline CDR1 SGHNT, CDR2 YYREEE (reference sequence). The DNA of the CDR3 is TGTGCCAGCAGTAAGCCGGGACTAGCGGACACAGATACGCAGTATTTT. Its protein product is CASSKPGLADTDTQYF. Full variable domain (rest looked up from reference TRBV5-4 and TRBJ2-3): ETGVTQSPTHLIKTRGQQVTLRCSSQSGHNTVSWYQQALGQGPQFIFQYYREEENGRGNFPPRFSGLQFPNYSSELNVNALELDDSALYLCASSKPGLADTDTQYFGPGTRLTVL.

This chain's CDR3 is CASSQGRQGSNEKLFF. The CDR3 DNA is TGCGCCAGCAGCCAAGGCAGACAGGGATCGAATGAAAAACTGTTTTTT. V and J are TRBV4-1 and TRBJ1-4; TRBD1 matches at 7 bases. Germline CDR1 MGHRA, CDR2 YSYEKL. J lost 5 bases, V lost 1 base, and 7 bases had no gene match. The CDR3 totals 16 residues.

This clone was observed a few times. This chain connects TRBV7-9 to TRBJ1-2; 9 nucleotides align to TRBD1. V dropped 2 bases and J dropped 4; count of bases not matched to a gene: 5. Germline CDR1 is SEHNR and CDR2 is FQNEAQ (reference sequence). The CDR3 consists of 15 residues. The DNA for the CDR3 is TGTGCCAGCAGCTTAACAGGGGGCTCTTCCTATGGCTACACCTTC. Amino acids: CASSLTGGSSYGYTF.

This clone was seen more than once but under ten times. The rearrangement joins TRBV28 to TRBJ2-6; D ambiguous. This CDR3 is 15 amino acids long. Trimming cost V 3 bases and J 2 bases, with 8 bases left between them. From germline, CDR1 is MDHEN and CDR2 SYDVKM. CDR3: CASSFVRAGANVLTF. The CDR3 DNA is TGTGCCAGCAGTTTTGTCCGGGCTGGGGCCAACGTCCTGACTTTC.

This clone was counted a few times. The chain has TRBV6-6 and TRBJ2-1, with 13 bases fitting TRBD2. The CDR3 has 16 residues. Germline-derived CDR1 and CDR2 are MNHNY and SVGAGI (reference sequence). V lost 4 bases and J lost 6; bases outside the gene matches: 6. The CDR3 DNA reads TGTGCCAGCAGTTCTTCCGGGACTAGCGGGACCAATGAGCAGTTCTTC. It codes for CASSSSGTSGTNEQFF.

The chain couples TRBV7-3 to TRBJ1-1; D might be TRBD1 (6 bases). The ends were cut back, 5 bases at V and 4 bases at J, with 8 bases in the middle. In germline, CDR1 is SGHTA, CDR2 FQGTGA. The CDR3 contains 12 residues. The CDR3 DNA reads TGTGCCAGCAGCAAACAGGGCACTGAAGCTTTCTTT. It is translated as CASSKQGTEAFF.

In nucleotides, the CDR3 is TGCAGCGTTGCTGACGGGCAAGAGACCCAGTACTTC. It yields the protein CSVADGQETQYF. J is TRBJ2-5 and V is TRBV29-1; unclear D gene. Trimming pared 4 bases from V and 2 bases from J, leaving 8 bases between. The CDR3 covers 12 residues. The germline V gene has CDR1 SQVTM and CDR2 ANQGSEA.

In this sample, this clone turned up a few times. This chain links TRBV30 with TRBJ2-5; TRBD2 matches at 8 bases. After removal of 0 bases from V and 5 bases from J, the junction contained 8 bases not matched to a gene. CDR1 GTSNPN and CDR2 SVGIG come from the germline V gene (reference sequence). CDR3 length equals 15 residues. The CDR3, as DNA: TGTGCCTGGAGTGTACCGGGACTAGGAAGTGAGACCCAGTACTTC. It specifies CAWSVPGLGSETQYF. Full variable domain (remainder filled in from reference TRBV30 and TRBJ2-5): SQTIHQWPATLVQPVGSPLSLECTVEGTSNPNLYWYRQAAGRGLQLLFYSVGIGQISSEVPQNLSASRPQDRQFILSSKKLLLSDSGFYLCAWSVPGLGSETQYFGPGTRLLVL.

This clone was seen only a few times. CDR3 residues: CASSVRDEQFF. The CDR3 DNA is TGTGCCAGTAGCGTCCGCGATGAGCAGTTCTTC. This chain joins TRBV19 and TRBJ2-1; no reliable D call. Trimming shortened V by 6 bases and J by 8 bases, and 8 bases separated the two germline ends. CDR3 length: 11 residues. Germline V gene data show CDR1 as LNHDA and CDR2 as SQIVND (reference sequence).

This clone turned up a few times. This chain connects TRBV18 to TRBJ2-5; 12 bases align to TRBD2. Germline lookup yields CDR1 KGHSH and CDR2 LQKENI. The CDR3 loop spans 16 amino acids. V was clipped by 1 base and J by 1 base; unmatched bases: 1. CDR3 sequence (DNA): TGTGCCAGCTCACCACGACTAGCGGGAGCCCAAGAGACCCAGTACTTC. This gives the protein CASSPRLAGAQETQYF.

This clone showed up just a few times. V and J are TRBV28 and TRBJ1-2, with D possibly matching TRBD1 (5 bases). Per the germline V gene, CDR1 is MDHEN and CDR2 is SYDVKM. The length of the CDR3 is 15 residues. V was cut by 8 bases and J by 8 bases, with 24 bases left in between. The CDR3 spells CASLTPGREGMGYTF. CDR3 DNA: TGTGCCAGCTTAACCCCGGGCAGGGAAGGGATGGGCTACACCTTC.

The chain employs TRBV29-1 and TRBJ1-5; TRBD1 is a possible D gene (5 bases). CDR3 size: 14 residues. The germline gives CDR1 SQVTM, CDR2 ANQGSEA. V lost 4 bases, J lost 10 bases, and 20 bases lay in between. CDR3 coding DNA: TGCAGCGTTGGGGGCTCTGGGTCCCAAGGTCCCCAGCATTTT. Translated: CSVGGSGSQGPQHF.

The chain joins TRBV6-6 to TRBJ2-4; 9 bases fit TRBD1. Germline values: CDR1 MNHNY, CDR2 SVGAGI (reference sequence). V was clipped by 7 bases and J by 1 base; unmatched bases: 2. The CDR3 extends over 14 amino acids. The CDR3 bases are TGTGCCAGCAATGGACAGGGGGCCAAAAACATTCAGTACTTC. Translated, it gives CASNGQGAKNIQYF.

The chain couples TRBV28 to TRBJ1-1, with D uncertain. V lost 5 bases, J lost 11 bases, and 15 bases lay in between. Germline V CDR1 and CDR2: MDHEN, SYDVKM. This CDR3 comprises 12 residues. The CDR3 sequence: CASSPLPGHAFF. The DNA for the CDR3 is TGTGCCAGCAGTCCCCTCCCAGGCCACGCTTTCTTT.

V gene TRBV5-6 combines with J gene TRBJ2-3, with 7 nucleotides matching TRBD1. Germline loops: CDR1 SGHDT, CDR2 YYEEEE. Unmatched junction bases numbered 5, after V lost 4 bases and J lost 3 bases. This CDR3 region has 14 residues. CDR3 nucleotide sequence: TGTGCCAGCAGCCCCTACAGGGGAACAGATACGCAGTATTTT. Its translation is CASSPYRGTDTQYF.

This chain connects TRBV11-2 to TRBJ2-7; 10 nucleotides match TRBD1. Germline trimming cut 2 bases from V and 6 bases from J; bases unmatched to any gene: 7. Looked up from germline, CDR1 is SGHAT and CDR2 is FQNNGV. The CDR3 is made up of 15 amino acids. The CDR3 nucleotides read TGTGCCAGCAGCTTACGGGGGACAGGGGCCTTCGAGCAGTACTTC. The encoded protein is CASSLRGTGAFEQYF.

In this sample, this clone turned up a few times. CDR3: CASSVGTSGTTGELFF. The CDR3 DNA reads TGTGCCAGCAGCGTAGGGACTAGCGGGACCACCGGGGAGCTGTTTTTT. V gene TRBV9 combines with J gene TRBJ2-2; TRBD2 matches 12 bases. The V and J ends lost 0 bases and 4 bases, in that order; junction bases with no gene match: 1. This CDR3 spans 16 amino acids. The germline gives CDR1 SGDLS, CDR2 YYNGEE.

This clone was detected only a few times. The CDR3 sequence: CASSPYFGTSGRDQETQYF. The DNA of the CDR3 is TGTGCCAGCTCACCTTACTTCGGGACTAGCGGGAGAGATCAAGAGACCCAGTACTTC. V is TRBV18 and J is TRBJ2-5; 14 bases line up with TRBD2. Trimming cost V 3 bases and J 2 bases; bases outside gene matches: 11. CDR1 KGHSH and CDR2 LQKENI come from the germline V gene. This CDR3 region has 19 residues.

This clone has more than one count but fewer than ten. This rearrangement joins TRBV28 to TRBJ1-4, with D unclear. V gave up 6 bases and J gave up 6 bases, with 8 bases separating them. The V gene's germline CDR1 is MDHEN and CDR2 SYDVKM. The CDR3 runs to 12 residues. CDR3 DNA: TGTGCCAGCAGCATGAGGGATGAAAAACTGTTTTTT. It codes for CASSMRDEKLFF.

This clone came up a few times. The chain joins TRBV7-3 to TRBJ2-1, with TRBD2 as a possible D gene (6 bases). The length of the CDR3 is 12 residues. Between the trimmed V and J ends, which lost 5 bases and 6 bases, there was a span of 8 bases. Germline CDR1 SGHTA, CDR2 FQGTGA. The CDR3 DNA reads TGTGCCAGCAGCAAGACTAGCAATGAGCAGTTCTTC. This codes for CASSKTSNEQFF. Full variable domain (missing parts from reference TRBV7-3 and TRBJ2-1): GAGVSQTPSNKVTEKGKYVELRCDPISGHTALYWYRQSLGQGPEFLIYFQGTGAADDSGLPNDRFFAVRPEGSVSTLKIQRTERGDSAVYLCASSKTSNEQFFGPGTRLTVL.

The CDR3 bases are TGCAGCGTTGCTTCCGGAGCCGGGGGAAATGAGCAGTTCTTC. The encoded protein is CSVASGAGGNEQFF. J is TRBJ2-1 and V is TRBV29-1; D is perhaps TRBD2 (6 bases). Germline lookup yields CDR1 SQVTM and CDR2 ANQGSEA. This CDR3 has 14 amino acids. The germline V and J ends were trimmed by 4 bases and 7 bases, with 17 bases remaining between them.